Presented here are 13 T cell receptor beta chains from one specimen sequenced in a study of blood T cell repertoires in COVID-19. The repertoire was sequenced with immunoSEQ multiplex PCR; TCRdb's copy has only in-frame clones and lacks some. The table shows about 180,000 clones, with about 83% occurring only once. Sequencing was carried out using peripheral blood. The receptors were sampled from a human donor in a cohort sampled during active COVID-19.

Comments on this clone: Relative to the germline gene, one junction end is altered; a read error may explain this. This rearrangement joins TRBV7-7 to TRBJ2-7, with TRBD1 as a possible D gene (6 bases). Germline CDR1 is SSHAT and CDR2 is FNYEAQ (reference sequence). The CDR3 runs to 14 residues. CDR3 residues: CASSLAPGADEQYF. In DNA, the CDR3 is TGTGCTAGCAGCTTAGCGCCAGGGGCCGACGAGCAGTACTTC.

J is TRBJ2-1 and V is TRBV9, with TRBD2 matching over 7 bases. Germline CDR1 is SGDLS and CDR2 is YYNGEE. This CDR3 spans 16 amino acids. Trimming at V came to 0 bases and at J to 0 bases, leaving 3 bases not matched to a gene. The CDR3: CASSVDLAASYNEQFF. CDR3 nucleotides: TGTGCCAGCAGCGTAGACCTAGCGGCCTCCTACAATGAGCAGTTCTTC.

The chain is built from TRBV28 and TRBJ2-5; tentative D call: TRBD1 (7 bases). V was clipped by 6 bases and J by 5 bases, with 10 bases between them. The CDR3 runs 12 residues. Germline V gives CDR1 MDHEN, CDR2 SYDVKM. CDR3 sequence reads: CASRSGGETQYF. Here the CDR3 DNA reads TGTGCCAGCAGGTCAGGGGGGGAGACCCAGTACTTC.

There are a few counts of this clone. In nucleotides, the CDR3 is TGTGCCAGCTCACCACAACAGGGCAATGAAGCTTTCTTT. Its translation: CASSPQQGNEAFF. The chain joins TRBV18 to TRBJ1-1, with a tentative D call TRBD1 (6 bases). The CDR3 runs 13 residues. V was clipped by 1 base and J by 7 bases, with 10 bases between them. From germline, CDR1 is KGHSH and CDR2 LQKENI.

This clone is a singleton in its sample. The CDR3 sequence is CASTSRVGGQPQHF. CDR3 in DNA: TGTGCCAGCACCTCAAGGGTAGGGGGACAGCCCCAGCATTTT. The chain carries TRBV6-5 and TRBJ1-5; D might be TRBD1 (6 bases). Trimming took off 7 bases at V and 7 bases at J, with 17 bases between the two ends. The CDR3 has 14 residues. Germline V gene sequence: CDR1 MNHEY, CDR2 SVGAGI.

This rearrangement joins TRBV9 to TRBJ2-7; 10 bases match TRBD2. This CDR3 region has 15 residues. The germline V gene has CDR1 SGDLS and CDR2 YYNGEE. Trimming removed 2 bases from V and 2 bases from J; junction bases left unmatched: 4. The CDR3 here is CASSVTSGPTYEQYF. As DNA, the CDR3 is TGTGCCAGCAGCGTGACTAGCGGGCCAACCTACGAGCAGTACTTC.

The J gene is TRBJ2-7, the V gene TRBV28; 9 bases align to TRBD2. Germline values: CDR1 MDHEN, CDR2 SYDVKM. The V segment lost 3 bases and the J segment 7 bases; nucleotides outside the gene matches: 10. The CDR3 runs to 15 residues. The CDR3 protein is CASSFAAGGHREQYF. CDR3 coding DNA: TGTGCCAGCAGTTTCGCGGCGGGAGGGCACCGGGAGCAGTACTTC.

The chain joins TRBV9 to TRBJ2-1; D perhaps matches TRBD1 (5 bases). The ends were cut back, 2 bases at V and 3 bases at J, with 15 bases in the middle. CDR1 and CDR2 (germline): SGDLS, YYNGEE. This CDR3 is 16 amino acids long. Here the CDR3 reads CASSVSQVLGYNEQFF. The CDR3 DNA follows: TGTGCCAGCAGCGTCTCACAGGTTCTGGGCTACAATGAGCAGTTCTTC.

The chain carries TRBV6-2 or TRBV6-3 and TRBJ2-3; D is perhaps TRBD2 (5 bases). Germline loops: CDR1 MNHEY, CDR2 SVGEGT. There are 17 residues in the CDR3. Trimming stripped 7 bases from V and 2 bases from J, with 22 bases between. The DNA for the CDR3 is TGTGCCAGCACCCCACGAAGATCTAGCAGAAACACAGATACGCAGTATTTT. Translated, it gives CASTPRRSSRNTDTQYF.

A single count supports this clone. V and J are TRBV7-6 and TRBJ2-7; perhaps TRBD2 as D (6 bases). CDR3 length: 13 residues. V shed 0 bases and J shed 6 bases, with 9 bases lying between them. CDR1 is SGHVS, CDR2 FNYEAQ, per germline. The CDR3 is CASSLAAGTEQYF. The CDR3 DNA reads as TGTGCCAGCAGCTTAGCGGCGGGGACCGAGCAGTACTTC.

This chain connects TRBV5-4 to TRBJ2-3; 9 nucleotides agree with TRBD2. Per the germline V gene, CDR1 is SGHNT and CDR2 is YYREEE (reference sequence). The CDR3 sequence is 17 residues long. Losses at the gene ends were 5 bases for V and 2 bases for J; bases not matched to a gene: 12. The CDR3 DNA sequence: TGTGCCAGCAGTCATCCTCGGGGCGGGGGGGCCACAGATACGCAGTATTTT. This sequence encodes CASSHPRGGGATDTQYF.

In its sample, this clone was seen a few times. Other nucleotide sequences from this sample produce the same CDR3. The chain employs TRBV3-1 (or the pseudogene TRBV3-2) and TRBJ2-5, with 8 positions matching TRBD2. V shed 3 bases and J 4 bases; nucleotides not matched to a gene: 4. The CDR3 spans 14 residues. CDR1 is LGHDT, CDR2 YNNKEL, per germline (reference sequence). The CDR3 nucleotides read TGTGCCAGCAGCCACAGCGGGGGAGGAGAGACCCAGTACTTC. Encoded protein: CASSHSGGGETQYF.

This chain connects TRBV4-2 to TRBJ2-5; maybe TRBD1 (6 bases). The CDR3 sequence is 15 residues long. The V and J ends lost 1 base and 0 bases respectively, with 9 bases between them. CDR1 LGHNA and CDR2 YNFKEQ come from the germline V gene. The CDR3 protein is CASSQGDRYQETQYF. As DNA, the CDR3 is TGTGCCAGCAGCCAAGGAGACAGGTACCAAGAGACCCAGTACTTC.